Each of the 21 T cell receptor beta chains below was sequenced from the same sample in a study of vaccination and CD4 T cells after COVID-19. Treatment meaning: approximately 11-day PBMC culture with coronavirus spike peptide pools or control peptides (ViraFEST assay). Cultured CD4+ T cell DNA was sequenced using the Oncomine TCR Beta short-read assay. Each CDR3 protein gets one entry after TCRdb re-called the PCR reads with MiXCR. The table records approximately 7,500 distinct CDR3 sequences, approximately 70% of them present only once. The antigens these receptors bind are not known. The sequenced sample consisted of CD4+ T cells from blood, cultured in vitro. The source of these receptors is a human donor who had recovered from COVID-19.

The chain joins TRBV3-1 to TRBJ2-5; D gene unclear. Trimming stripped 3 bases from V and 2 bases from J, with 13 bases between. CDR3 size: 15 residues. Per germline, CDR1 LGHDT and CDR2 YNNKEL (reference sequence). The CDR3 protein is CASSHPRLQQETQYF. DNA for the CDR3: TGTGCCAGCAGCCATCCAAGGCTCCAGCAAGAGACCCAGTACTTC.

The chain joins TRBV2 to TRBJ2-7; the match to TRBD1 covers 9 bases. Per germline, CDR1 SNHLY and CDR2 FYNNEI. This CDR3 contains 15 residues. Losses at the gene ends were 5 bases for V and 1 base for J; bases not matched to a gene: 6. In DNA, the CDR3 is TGTGCCAGCAGTAAGGACAGGGGACGTTCCTACGAGCAGTACTTC. Translating it yields CASSKDRGRSYEQYF. Full variable domain (rest looked up from reference TRBV2 and TRBJ2-7): EPEVTQTPSHQVTQMGQEVILRCVPISNHLYFYWYRQILGQKVEFLVSFYNNEISEKSEIFDDQFSVERPDGSNFTLKIRSTKLEDSAMYFCASSKDRGRSYEQYFGPGTRLTVT.

The chain employs TRBV12-3 or TRBV12-4 and TRBJ2-1; the match to TRBD2 covers 11 bases. Unmatched junction bases numbered 1, after V lost 1 base and J lost 2 bases. This CDR3 is built from 16 residues. As DNA, the CDR3 is TGTGCCAGCAGTTTAGTAGCGGGAGGGCCCTACAATGAGCAGTTCTTC. Amino acid sequence: CASSLVAGGPYNEQFF.

The V call is TRBV29-1, the J call TRBJ1-2; TRBD1 might be the D (6 bases). The germline V gene has CDR1 SQVTM and CDR2 ANQGSEA. V lost 5 bases and J 7 bases, leaving 11 bases between the germline ends. CDR3 length: 11 residues. The CDR3 protein is CSVSEGGGYTF. The CDR3 coding sequence is TGCAGCGTTTCCGAGGGGGGTGGCTACACCTTC.

The chain recombines TRBV21-1 with TRBJ1-1. TRBV21-1 is described as a pseudogene. The CDR3 runs to 12 residues. CDR3 protein: CASSGRVRLAFF. The CDR3 region has the DNA TGTGCCAGCAGCGGCCGAGTTCGACTGGCTTTCTTT.

The chain is built from TRBV6-1 and TRBJ2-7; D assignment may be TRBD1 or TRBD2 (5 bases each). The V gene lost 7 bases and the J gene lost 0 bases, with 13 bases spanning the gap. The germline V gene encodes CDR1 MNHNS and CDR2 SASEGT. The CDR3 spans 14 residues. In DNA form, the CDR3 reads TGTGCCAGCACGGGACGGGGCAGCTCCTACGAGCAGTACTTC. It translates to CASTGRGSSYEQYF.

This clonotype was seen a few times. The chain has TRBV6-4 and TRBJ2-3; D is unresolved. This CDR3 comprises 11 residues. V lost 7 bases, J lost 2 bases, and 4 bases lay in between. CDR1 is MRHNA, CDR2 SNTAGT, per germline. The CDR3 DNA sequence: TGTGCCAGCAACAACACAGATACGCAGTATTTT. Translation: CASNNTDTQYF.

The gene calls are TRBV5-4 and TRBJ1-4, with D unclear. The CDR3 is 14 amino acids. The germline V gene encodes CDR1 SGHNT and CDR2 YYREEE (reference sequence). Trimming stripped 4 bases from V and 8 bases from J, with 15 bases between. This chain's CDR3 is CASSAAPGSEKLFF. In nucleotides, the CDR3 is TGTGCCAGCAGCGCCGCCCCCGGGTCCGAAAAACTGTTTTTT.

V gene TRBV2 combines with J gene TRBJ2-2, with D perhaps TRBD1 (6 bases). The CDR3 is 15 residues long. Trimming removed 0 bases from V and 7 bases from J, with 12 bases in between. From germline, CDR1 is SNHLY and CDR2 FYNNEI. The CDR3 here is CASSEASTGSGELFF. The CDR3 bases are TGTGCCAGCAGTGAAGCGTCTACAGGGAGCGGGGAGCTGTTTTTT.

This clonotype turned up a few times. The genes are TRBV5-4 and TRBJ1-1; 8 bases map to TRBD1. Germline loops: CDR1 SGHNT, CDR2 YYREEE (reference sequence). The V gene end was trimmed by 4 bases and the J gene end by 5 bases; junction bases not matched to a gene: 4. CDR3 size: 13 residues. CDR3: CASSNRGRTEAFF. CDR3 coding DNA: TGTGCCAGCAGCAACAGGGGGAGGACTGAAGCTTTCTTT.

The chain uses TRBV20-1 and TRBJ1-6, with no clear D. Trimming removed 2 bases at V and 9 bases at J, with 20 bases between. CDR1 and CDR2 from the germline V gene are DFQATT and SNEGSKA (reference sequence). The CDR3 is 16 amino acids. This chain's CDR3 is CSARSAEKVEISPLHF. The DNA of the CDR3 is TGCAGTGCTAGATCAGCGGAGAAGGTCGAGATTTCACCCCTCCACTTT.

The chain uses TRBV6-1 and TRBJ1-5; no firm D call. Germline CDR1 and CDR2: MNHNS and SASEGT. The V end was cut by 5 bases, the J end by 6 bases, with 8 bases between. This CDR3 spans 12 amino acids. The chain's CDR3 is CASSREGQPQHF. In nucleotides, the CDR3 is TGTGCCAGCAGTAGGGAAGGTCAGCCCCAGCATTTT.

About this clonotype: The junction and the germline gene differ at one end; a read error may be behind it. The chain is built from TRBV4-3 and TRBJ2-1; 11 nucleotides align to TRBD2. CDR3 size: 16 residues. Germline V gene sequence: CDR1 LGHNA, CDR2 YSLEER. This CDR3 is CASSQDADTSGSMAVF. Here the CDR3 DNA reads TGCGCCAGCAGCCAAGACGCTGATACTAGCGGGAGCATGGCGGTCTTC.

In this sample, this clonotype turned up once. The V call is TRBV27, the J call TRBJ2-5, with 9 bases identical to TRBD2. The ends lost 8 bases at V and 4 bases at J; junction bases unmatched: 8. There are 14 residues in the CDR3. Per the germline V gene, CDR1 is MNHEY and CDR2 is SMNVEV (reference sequence). For the CDR3, the DNA is TGTGCCAGCCAGGGACTAGCAAGAGGAGAGACCCAGTACTTC. This sequence encodes CASQGLARGETQYF.

The chain carries TRBV6-1 and TRBJ2-1; 7 bases fit TRBD1. V dropped 4 bases and J dropped 7; count of bases not matched to a gene: 4. The length of the CDR3 is 13 residues. CDR1 MNHNS and CDR2 SASEGT come from the germline V gene. The CDR3 nucleotides read TGTGCCAGCAGTGGATACAGGGGAAATGAGCAGTTCTTC. Translated: CASSGYRGNEQFF.

This clonotype has a single count. The chain couples TRBV5-1 to TRBJ1-6, with TRBD1 as a possible D gene (6 bases). CDR3 length: 15 amino acids. V shed 1 base and J shed 7 bases, with 12 bases lying between them. The V gene's germline CDR1 is SGHRS and CDR2 YFSETQ. CDR3 protein: CASSLLGGVNSPLHF. The CDR3 nucleotides read TGCGCCAGCAGCTTGTTGGGGGGCGTGAATTCACCCCTCCACTTT.

This clonotype was picked up a small number of times. The chain links TRBV28 to TRBJ1-2; possible D gene TRBD1, 5 bases. CDR1 is MDHEN and CDR2 is SYDVKM in the germline V gene. The V end was cut by 10 bases, the J end by 4 bases, with 25 bases between. The CDR3 sequence is 16 residues long. The CDR3: CATRGDAGRDLYGYTF. CDR3 coding DNA: TGTGCCACCAGAGGGGATGCGGGGAGAGACCTCTATGGCTACACCTTC.

This chain connects TRBV19 to TRBJ1-2; no clear D. The CDR3 totals 13 residues. Germline-derived CDR1 and CDR2 are LNHDA and SQIVND (reference sequence). The germline V and J ends were trimmed by 3 bases and 8 bases, with 13 bases remaining between them. This CDR3 reads CASSIEDSRGYTF. The CDR3, as DNA: TGTGCCAGTAGTATTGAGGACTCTAGGGGCTACACCTTC.

The chain combines TRBV20-1 with TRBJ2-5; tentatively, D is TRBD2 (6 bases). V dropped 0 bases and J dropped 5 bases, with 16 bases sitting between them. The CDR3 runs to 15 residues. The V gene's germline CDR1 is DFQATT and CDR2 SNEGSKA (reference sequence). CDR3 in amino acids: CSARDRGTFGETQYF. The CDR3 nucleotides read TGCAGTGCTAGAGATCGGGGGACTTTTGGGGAGACCCAGTACTTC.

The chain employs TRBV21-1 and TRBJ1-6; the table's D call, TRBD1, was not checked against the DNA. TRBV21-1 is a known pseudogene. The CDR3 sequence is 18 residues long. CDR3 nucleotide sequence: TGTGCCAGCAGCAAAGATCTAGGTACGCCTGTAGTCGGTTCACCCCTCCACTTT. Its translation: CASSKDLGTPVVGSPLHF.

This rearrangement joins TRBV27 to TRBJ1-1; D gene unclear. V lost 6 bases, J lost 3 bases, and 11 bases lay in between. The CDR3 consists of 13 residues. Germline V gene sequence: CDR1 MNHEY, CDR2 SMNVEV (reference sequence). For the CDR3, the DNA is TGTGCCAGCAGGAAGAACCGGGACACTGAAGCTTTCTTT. It yields the protein CASRKNRDTEAFF.